Sequencing of this TCR beta chain was carried out in a study of blood T cell repertoires in COVID-19. For the study at large: Samples taken during acute and convalescent COVID-19 were collected in the United States, Italy and Spain. T cells, B-cell-depleted T cells, or PBMCs supplied cDNA or gDNA.

V lost 3 bases and J lost 7, with 10 bases in between. Germline V CDR1 and CDR2: SGHVS, FQNEAQ. The length of the CDR3 is 14 residues. Original analysis: From reference gene primer amplification, estimates of nucleated cell counts were derived. This table comes from immunoSEQ multiplex PCR, and its TCRdb copy is limited to in-frame clones, with some not included. That table supplies the V and J calls and clone size; D and trimming were determined from the DNA. The sample includes just over 95,000 clones, roughly 80% seen only once; the top ten take approximately 20%. This clonotype was sampled from an elderly man with acute or convalescent COVID-19. The sequencing input was peripheral blood. The chain joins TRBV7-8 to TRBJ1-6; D gene uncertain. CDR3 in DNA: TGTGCCAGCAGCTTCGCCAGTTTGAATTCACCCCTCCACTTT. Translation: CASSFASLNSPLHF.